This passage covers 13 T cell receptor beta chains from one sample sequenced in a study of response to subunit inactivated influenza vaccine. TCRdb reanalysed the RT-PCR reads using MiXCR and keeps one entry per CDR3 protein. The sample carries 500,000 to 550,000 distinct CDR3 sequences, less than 8% recorded once. The source material was PBMCs from blood, sampled 23 to 25 months after vaccination. Receptor source: a man between 45 and 75 years old who received an inactivated influenza vaccine.

This clonotype was counted at least ten times. V usage is TRBV24-1 and J usage is TRBJ2-4, with a tentative D call TRBD1 (6 bases). The V end lost 3 bases, the J end lost 6 bases, and 11 bases lay between the germline ends. CDR3 length: 14 residues. CDR1 KGHDR and CDR2 SFDVKD come from the germline V gene. The CDR3 nucleotides read TGTGCCACCAGTGATCCAGTCAGGGGAAACATTCAGTACTTC. It is translated as CATSDPVRGNIQYF.

This clonotype was picked up a small number of times. This chain connects TRBV6-2 or TRBV6-3 to TRBJ2-1; D possibly corresponds to TRBD1 (6 bases). The CDR3 length is 15 residues. Germline CDR1 reads MNHEY; CDR2 reads SVGEGT. Trimming removed 7 bases at V and 4 bases at J, with 17 bases between. CDR3 sequence (DNA): TGTGCCAGCACACCGACAGGAAGAAATTACAATGAGCAGTTCTTC. Its protein is CASTPTGRNYNEQFF.

There are many counts of this clonotype. The J gene is TRBJ2-7, the V gene TRBV29-1; 7 bases align to TRBD1. The CDR3 consists of 13 residues. Germline V CDR1 and CDR2: SQVTM, ANQGSEA. After removal of 5 bases from V and 2 bases from J, the junction contained 6 bases not matched to a gene. As DNA, the CDR3 is TGCAGCGTTAGACGGGACAGAACCTACGAGCAGTACTTC. Translating it yields CSVRRDRTYEQYF.

This clonotype occurred a few times. This sequence joins TRBV9 and TRBJ2-7, with TRBD2 matching 9 bases. This CDR3 comprises 18 residues. Germline V CDR1 and CDR2: SGDLS, YYNGEE. V was pared by 2 bases and J by 0 bases, with 12 bases of the junction left unmatched. CDR3 coding DNA: TGTGCCAGCAGCGTGGGCTCCGGCGGGAGGGTAGACTCCTACGAGCAGTACTTC. This sequence encodes CASSVGSGGRVDSYEQYF. Together with reference TRBV9 and TRBJ2-7, the CDR3 gives the full variable domain: DSGVTQTPKHLITATGQRVTLRCSPRSGDLSVYWYQQSLDQGLQFLIQYYNGEERAKGNILERFSAQQFPDLHSELNLSSLELGDSALYFCASSVGSGGRVDSYEQYFGPGTRLTVT.

Ten or more counts support this clonotype. The J gene is TRBJ2-1, the V gene TRBV7-8; 8 positions agree with TRBD1. The CDR3 has 15 residues. Trimming took 5 bases from V and 2 from J; bases not matched to a gene: 5. The germline gives CDR1 SGHVS, CDR2 FQNEAQ. CDR3 nucleotide sequence: TGTGCCAGCAGCCGCGGACAGGGAACCTACAATGAGCAGTTCTTC. It specifies CASSRGQGTYNEQFF.

The chain employs TRBV11-2 and TRBJ2-1, with D unresolved. The V gene lost 4 bases and the J gene lost 5 bases, with 6 bases spanning the gap. The CDR3 is made up of 12 amino acids. The germline gives CDR1 SGHAT, CDR2 FQNNGV. The CDR3 spells CASSSSNNEQFF. The CDR3 DNA reads as TGTGCCAGCAGCTCCAGCAACAATGAGCAGTTCTTC.

V and J are TRBV5-1 and TRBJ2-3; a possible D gene is TRBD2 (6 bases). V was trimmed by 3 bases and J by 2 bases, leaving 19 bases between them. Germline CDR1 and CDR2: SGHRS and YFSETQ. CDR3 length: 17 residues. CDR3 region: CASSSGAGTQITDTQYF. CDR3 nucleotides: TGCGCCAGCAGCTCGGGAGCCGGGACTCAGATCACAGATACGCAGTATTTT.

This clonotype was recorded many times. The genes are TRBV20-1 and TRBJ1-1; 8 bases line up with TRBD1. Germline-derived CDR1 and CDR2 are DFQATT and SNEGSKA (reference sequence). The CDR3 covers 13 residues. Trimming cost V 5 bases and J 4 bases; bases outside gene matches: 6. The CDR3 sequence: CSAGQGPGTEAFF. The CDR3 DNA reads as TGCAGTGCTGGACAGGGCCCGGGCACTGAAGCTTTCTTT.

The chain couples TRBV5-1 to TRBJ2-7; TRBD1 agrees at 9 bases. The CDR3 runs to 15 residues. V gave up 0 bases and J gave up 4 bases; unmatched junction bases: 5. Germline V gives CDR1 SGHRS, CDR2 YFSETQ. CDR3 sequence: CASSLAQGAYYEQYF. CDR3 sequence (DNA): TGCGCCAGCAGCTTGGCACAGGGGGCGTATTACGAGCAGTACTTC.

J is TRBJ2-2 and V is TRBV29-1; D perhaps matches TRBD1 (5 bases). Germline CDR1 reads SQVTM; CDR2 reads ANQGSEA. The CDR3 contains 13 residues. V shed 7 bases and J shed 0 bases, with 9 bases lying between them. This chain's CDR3 is CSADRANTGELFF. CDR3 bases: TGCAGCGCCGACAGAGCGAACACCGGGGAGCTGTTTTTT.

This clonotype was observed a handful of times. V is TRBV27 and J is TRBJ2-6, with D perhaps matching TRBD1 (5 bases). Trimming took off 2 bases at V and 4 bases at J, with 12 bases between the two ends. The germline CDR1 and CDR2 sequences are MNHEY and SMNVEV (reference sequence). The CDR3 is made up of 16 amino acids. In DNA, the CDR3 is TGTGCCAGCAGTTTAATGTTAGGGGCCGGGGCCAACGTCCTGACTTTC. It specifies CASSLMLGAGANVLTF. The entire variable domain, with the rest obtained from reference TRBV27 and TRBJ2-6, is as follows: EAQVTQNPRYLITVTGKKLTVTCSQNMNHEYMSWYRQDPGLGLRQIYYSMNVEVTDKGDVPEGYKVSRKEKRNFPLILESPSPNQTSLYFCASSLMLGAGANVLTFGAGSRLTVL.

This clonotype was seen ten or more times. The V gene is TRBV7-2, the J gene TRBJ1-2; weak D call: TRBD1 (6 bases). Germline loops: CDR1 SGHTA, CDR2 FQGNSA. This CDR3 is built from 15 residues. V lost 5 bases and J lost 0, with 13 bases in between. The CDR3 region has the DNA TGTGCCAGCAGCGCTTCCCGACAGGCTAACTATGGCTACACCTTC. Encoded protein: CASSASRQANYGYTF.

This clonotype showed up just a few times. The gene calls are TRBV7-8 and TRBJ2-2; 10 bases are shared with TRBD1. The germline CDR1 and CDR2 sequences are SGHVS and FQNEAQ. The CDR3 has 15 amino acids. The J segment lost 6 bases and the V segment lost 5 bases, leaving 6 bases of the junction unmatched. The CDR3 DNA reads as TGTGCCAGCAGCACGGACAGGGGGTGGTCCGGGGAGCTGTTTTTT. Translating gives CASSTDRGWSGELFF.